This T cell receptor (beta chain) was found in a study of cytomegalovirus exposure and HLA in healthy donors. General study results and limits: What was likely a sequencing artifact was a cluster of highly shared sequence variants. In a later analysis, TCR beta V- and J-gene trimming was associated with a missense DCLRE1C variant.

With regard to this clone: Its antigen is as yet unknown.

Germline CDR1 reads SGHAT; CDR2 reads FQNNGV. Trimming removed 1 base at V and 5 bases at J, with 8 bases between. The CDR3 is 13 amino acids. Primers for the PCR totalled 60 Vbeta and 13 Jbeta. The protocol was immunoSEQ multiplex PCR, while the TCRdb copy is restricted to in-frame clones and leaves out a portion. Counted here are 150,000 to 200,000 clones, about 82% occurring once; the ten biggest clones make up 0.7% to 0.8%. J is TRBJ2-5 and V is TRBV11-2; TRBD1 might be the D (5 bases). The sequence was obtained from a female donor in good health and CMV-seronegative. What was sequenced was PBMCs. The CDR3 nucleotides read TGTGCCAGCAGCTTAGGGGGCGCGGAGACCCAGTACTTC. Protein: CASSLGGAETQYF.